The source of this TCR beta chain is a study of control samples from healthy donors and cancer patients. V lost 5 bases and J 2 bases, leaving 22 bases between the germline ends. Germline CDR1 is MNHEY and CDR2 is SVGEGT. The CDR3 is 17 amino acids. Using immunoSEQ multiplex PCR, the repertoire was profiled, and TCRdb retains in-frame clones only, with some absent. The table records approximately 140,000 clones, roughly nine tenths of them present only once. Material for sequencing was blood. The sequence came from a man younger than 35 in good health. The genes are TRBV6-2 or TRBV6-3 and TRBJ2-7; D gene uncertain. The CDR3 reads CASSAGKPSGPTYEQYF. The CDR3 nucleotides are TGTGCCAGCAGTGCAGGTAAGCCCTCCGGCCCGACCTACGAGCAGTACTTC.